Shown below are 21 T cell receptor beta chains from a single sample sequenced in a study of blood T cell repertoires in COVID-19. Here immunoSEQ multiplex PCR was the method, and the copy in TCRdb shows in-frame clones only, minus some. The table has over 350,000 clones, approximately 90% seen once; the top ten hold roughly 1.2%. Material for sequencing was PBMCs or T cells enriched from blood (not recorded which). The receptors stem from a woman aged 18-29 years who had recovered from COVID-19.

The chain links TRBV9 to TRBJ2-7; 7 bases are a match to TRBD2. The V gene's germline CDR1 is SGDLS and CDR2 YYNGEE. After removal of 3 bases from V and 2 bases from J, the junction contained 5 bases not matched to a gene. This CDR3 spans 14 amino acids. CDR3 sequence (DNA): TGTGCCAGCAGCGCGGGACTACCAGCCTACGAGCAGTACTTC. This sequence encodes CASSAGLPAYEQYF.

As DNA, the CDR3 is TGTGCCAGCAGTGAGCGTGACAGGGGCGGGACTGAAGCTTTCTTT. It codes for CASSERDRGGTEAFF. This rearrangement joins TRBV2 to TRBJ1-1, with 8 bases that match TRBD1. Germline CDR1 reads SNHLY; CDR2 reads FYNNEI. The CDR3 runs 15 residues. J gave up 5 bases and V 3 bases, and 8 bases lay outside the gene matches.

The gene calls are TRBV12-3 or TRBV12-4 and TRBJ1-6; D is unclear. CDR3 length: 12 amino acids. Trimming stripped 4 bases from V and 7 bases from J, with 5 bases between. The CDR3 DNA follows: TGTGCCAGCAGTTCGGGAAATTCACCCCTCCACTTT. It translates to CASSSGNSPLHF.

The chain combines TRBV16 with TRBJ1-1; D is unclear. The CDR3 length is 15 residues. V was cut by 5 bases and J by 0 bases, with 13 bases left in between. Germline V gives CDR1 KGHSY, CDR2 FQNENV. In DNA form, the CDR3 reads TGTGCCAGCAGCGTGAGAATAAGTATGAACACTGAAGCTTTCTTT. This encodes CASSVRISMNTEAFF.

There are a few counts of this clone. The chain uses TRBV7-9 and TRBJ1-2, with a possible D match to TRBD1 (5 bases). This CDR3 has 12 residues. Germline V gene sequence: CDR1 SEHNR, CDR2 FQNEAQ (reference sequence). V was pared by 5 bases and J by 12 bases, with 16 bases between. CDR3 loop: CASSLLPQDHTF. The CDR3 bases are TGTGCCAGCAGCCTCCTCCCACAGGACCACACCTTC.

The chain carries TRBV6-5 and TRBJ1-4; D ambiguous. CDR1 is MNHEY, CDR2 SVGAGI, per germline. V was cut by 2 bases and J by 5 bases, with 6 bases left in between. This CDR3 is built from 13 residues. The CDR3 nucleotides are TGTGCCAGCAGTTACGGAGGGAATGAAAAACTGTTTTTT. It codes for CASSYGGNEKLFF.

The chain is built from TRBV5-4 and TRBJ2-2; 8 nucleotides match TRBD2. V lost 0 bases, J lost 6 bases, and 7 bases stayed unmatched. CDR1 is SGHNT, CDR2 YYREEE, per germline (reference sequence). The CDR3 consists of 16 residues. The CDR3: CASSLALGLAAGELFF. In nucleotides, the CDR3 is TGTGCCAGCAGCTTGGCCTTAGGACTAGCTGCCGGGGAGCTGTTTTTT.

The gene calls are TRBV29-1 and TRBJ1-2; D is unresolved. Per the germline V gene, CDR1 is SQVTM and CDR2 is ANQGSEA. CDR3 length equals 14 residues. Deletions cut 0 bases from V and 4 bases from J, with 12 bases between. The CDR3 DNA reads TGCAGCGTTGAAGATTCCGGCAGGCGCTATGGCTACACCTTC. It specifies CSVEDSGRRYGYTF.

The chain joins TRBV5-1 to TRBJ2-2; no firm D call. The CDR3 contains 14 residues. The germline gives CDR1 SGHRS, CDR2 YFSETQ. V lost 2 bases and J lost 3, with 8 bases in between. This CDR3 is CASSLGQDTGELFF. The CDR3 DNA reads as TGCGCCAGCAGCTTAGGTCAGGACACCGGGGAGCTGTTTTTT.

The CDR3 coding sequence is TGTGCCAGCTCACCACGCGACAGGCCGTTCGACGAGCAGTACTTC. Translated: CASSPRDRPFDEQYF. The rearrangement joins TRBV18 to TRBJ2-7, with D possibly being TRBD1 (6 bases). This CDR3 has 15 amino acids. Trimming cost V 1 base and J 5 bases, with 15 bases left between them. Germline-derived CDR1 and CDR2 are KGHSH and LQKENI.

As regards this clone: One junction end disagrees with the germline gene, perhaps due to a read error. The rearrangement links TRBV7-7 to TRBJ2-2; 8 positions match TRBD1. Germline-derived CDR1 and CDR2 are SSHAT and FNYEAQ (reference sequence). The CDR3 totals 15 residues. CDR3 sequence (DNA): TGTGCTAGCAGCTACGACAGGGGAGGCACCGGGGAGCTGTTTTTT. This gives the protein CASSYDRGGTGELFF.

The J gene is TRBJ2-7, the V gene TRBV3-1 (or the pseudogene TRBV3-2); 7 bases map to TRBD1. The germline gives CDR1 LGHDT, CDR2 YNNKEL (reference sequence). The CDR3 consists of 16 residues. V gave up 0 bases and J gave up 4 bases; unmatched junction bases: 9. CDR3 sequence reads: CASSQDFTGVIYEQYF. The CDR3 DNA is TGTGCCAGCAGCCAAGATTTTACAGGGGTAATATACGAGCAGTACTTC.

The rearrangement uses TRBV4-1 and TRBJ1-1; unclear D gene. V lost 1 base to trimming and J lost 0 bases, with 6 bases between them. Germline assignment: CDR1 MGHRA and CDR2 YSYEKL. The CDR3 runs 14 residues. The DNA for the CDR3 is TGCGCCAGCAGCCAAGGTAGAGTGAACACTGAAGCTTTCTTT. This sequence encodes CASSQGRVNTEAFF.

The V and J genes are TRBV7-6 and TRBJ2-7, with D perhaps TRBD2 (7 bases). In germline, CDR1 is SGHVS, CDR2 FNYEAQ. The CDR3 runs 14 residues. Trimming stripped 3 bases from V and 2 bases from J, with 11 bases between. CDR3 amino acids: CASSFEGGTYEQYF. CDR3 bases: TGTGCCAGCAGCTTTGAGGGGGGGACCTACGAGCAGTACTTC.

This clone appeared a few times. This chain links TRBV7-8 with TRBJ2-1, with 10 positions matching TRBD2. CDR1 is SGHVS, CDR2 FQNEAQ, per germline. V dropped 0 bases and J dropped 5; count of bases not matched to a gene: 13. CDR3 length: 19 residues. The CDR3 reads CASSLALASSGGTNNEQFF. CDR3 nucleotide sequence: TGTGCCAGCAGCTTAGCCTTGGCGTCTAGCGGGGGTACAAACAATGAGCAGTTCTTC. Combining the CDR3 with reference TRBV7-8 and TRBJ2-1 gives the whole variable domain GAGVSQSPRYKVAKRGQDVALRCDPISGHVSLFWYQQALGQGPEFLTYFQNEAQLDKSGLPSDRFFAERPEGSVSTLKIQRTQQEDSAVYLCASSLALASSGGTNNEQFFGPGTRLTVL.

This clone was observed once. V gene TRBV4-2 combines with J gene TRBJ2-3; 9 bases line up with TRBD2. J gave up 7 bases and V 0 bases, and 8 bases lay outside the gene matches. The CDR3 extends over 16 amino acids. Germline values: CDR1 LGHNA, CDR2 YNFKEQ. This chain's CDR3 is CASSQDPAGGGHTQYF. The CDR3 DNA reads TGTGCCAGCAGCCAAGATCCAGCGGGGGGAGGACATACGCAGTATTTT.

The genes are TRBV18 and TRBJ2-2; 7 bases align to TRBD1. V was pared by 2 bases and J by 0 bases, with 3 bases of the junction left unmatched. Germline-derived CDR1 and CDR2 are KGHSH and LQKENI. The CDR3 length is 16 residues. DNA of the CDR3: TGTGCCAGCTCACCATCGACAGGGACGAACACCGGGGAGCTGTTTTTT. Protein product: CASSPSTGTNTGELFF.

The rearrangement joins TRBV5-4 to TRBJ2-2; tentatively, D is TRBD2 (5 bases). Germline V gene lookup returns CDR1 SGHNT and CDR2 YYREEE (reference sequence). With 3 bases removed from V and 7 bases from J, the gap between germline ends came to 13 bases. The CDR3 contains 14 residues. The CDR3 nucleotides are TGTGCCAGCAGCTCCCCTCGTGAGGGCGGGGAGCTGTTTTTT. Encoded protein: CASSSPREGGELFF.

The chain couples TRBV11-2 to TRBJ1-3; 9 bases are shared with TRBD1. The CDR3 is 15 residues long. V shed 5 bases and J 3 bases; nucleotides not matched to a gene: 5. Germline V gives CDR1 SGHAT, CDR2 FQNNGV. The CDR3 bases are TGTGCCAGCAGCCAAGGGACAGGGCTTGGAAACACCATATATTTT. Amino acids: CASSQGTGLGNTIYF.

The V gene is TRBV14, the J gene TRBJ2-7, with 7 bases aligning to TRBD1. Germline V CDR1 and CDR2: SGHDN, FVKESK. V gave up 1 base and J gave up 2 bases; unmatched junction bases: 2. This CDR3 has 14 amino acids. In DNA form, the CDR3 reads TGTGCCAGCAGCCAAGTAGGGGGCCCCTACGAGCAGTACTTC. This sequence encodes CASSQVGGPYEQYF.

The rearrangement links TRBV27 to TRBJ1-1; D remains unclear. The CDR3 contains 13 residues. Trimming removed 6 bases from V and 4 bases from J, with 12 bases in between. Germline CDR1 and CDR2: MNHEY and SMNVEV (reference sequence). The CDR3 protein is CASRDSAGTEAFF. The CDR3 nucleotides are TGTGCCAGCAGGGACTCAGCGGGCACTGAAGCTTTCTTT.